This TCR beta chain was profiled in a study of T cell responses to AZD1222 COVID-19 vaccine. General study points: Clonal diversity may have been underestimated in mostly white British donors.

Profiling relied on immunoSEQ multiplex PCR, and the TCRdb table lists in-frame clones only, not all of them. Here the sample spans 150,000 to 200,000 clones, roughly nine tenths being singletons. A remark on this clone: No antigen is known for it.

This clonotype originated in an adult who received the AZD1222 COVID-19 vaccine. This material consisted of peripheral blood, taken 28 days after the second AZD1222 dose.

Here the CDR3 reads CASSLSGYGYTF. As DNA, the CDR3 is TGTGCCAGCAGCTTATCAGGGTATGGCTACACCTTC. The chain couples TRBV7-9 to TRBJ1-2; a weak D match, TRBD1 (5 bases). V gave up 2 bases and J gave up 5 bases, with 6 bases separating them. Germline V gives CDR1 SEHNR, CDR2 FQNEAQ (reference sequence). The CDR3 length is 12 residues. Full variable domain (remainder filled in from reference TRBV7-9 and TRBJ1-2): DTGVSQNPRHKITKRGQNVTFRCDPISEHNRLYWYRQTLGQGPEFLTYFQNEAQLEKSRLLSDRFSAERPKGSFSTLEIQRTEQGDSAMYLCASSLSGYGYTFGSGTRLTVV.